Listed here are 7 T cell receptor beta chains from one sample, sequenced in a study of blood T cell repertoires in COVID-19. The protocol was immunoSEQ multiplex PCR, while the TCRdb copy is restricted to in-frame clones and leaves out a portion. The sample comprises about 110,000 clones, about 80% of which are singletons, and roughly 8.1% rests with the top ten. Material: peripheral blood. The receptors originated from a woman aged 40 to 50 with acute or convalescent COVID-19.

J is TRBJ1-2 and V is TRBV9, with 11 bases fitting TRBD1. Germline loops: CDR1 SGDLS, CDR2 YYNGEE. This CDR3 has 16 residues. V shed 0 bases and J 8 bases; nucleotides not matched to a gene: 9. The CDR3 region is CASSVGPPGQGEGYTF. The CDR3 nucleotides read TGTGCCAGCAGCGTAGGTCCACCGGGACAGGGGGAAGGCTACACCTTC.

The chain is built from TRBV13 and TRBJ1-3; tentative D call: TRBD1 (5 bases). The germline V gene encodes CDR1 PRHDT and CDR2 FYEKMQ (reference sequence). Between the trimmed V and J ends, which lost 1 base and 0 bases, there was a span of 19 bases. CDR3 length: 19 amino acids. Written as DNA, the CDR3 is TGTGCCAGCAGCTTAGCCGTCGGCCAGGGAACCTACTCTGGAAACACCATATATTTT. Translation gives CASSLAVGQGTYSGNTIYF.

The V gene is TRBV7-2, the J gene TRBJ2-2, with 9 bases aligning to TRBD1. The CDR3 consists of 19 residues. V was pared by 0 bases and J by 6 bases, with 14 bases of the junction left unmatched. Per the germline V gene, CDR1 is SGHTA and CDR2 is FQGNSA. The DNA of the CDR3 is TGTGCCAGCAGCTTAGCGGCCGGGACAGGGCGGCGAATATCCGGGGAGCTGTTTTTT. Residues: CASSLAAGTGRRISGELFF.

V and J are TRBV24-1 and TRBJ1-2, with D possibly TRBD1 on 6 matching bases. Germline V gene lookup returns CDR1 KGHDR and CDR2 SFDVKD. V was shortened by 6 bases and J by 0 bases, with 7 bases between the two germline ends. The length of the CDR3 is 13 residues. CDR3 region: CATSPGANYGYTF. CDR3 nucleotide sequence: TGTGCCACCAGTCCAGGGGCTAACTATGGCTACACCTTC.

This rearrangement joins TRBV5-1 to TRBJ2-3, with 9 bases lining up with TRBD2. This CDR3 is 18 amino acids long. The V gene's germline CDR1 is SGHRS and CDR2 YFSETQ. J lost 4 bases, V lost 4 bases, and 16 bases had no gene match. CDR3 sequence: CASSTWLSGGPRPDTQYF. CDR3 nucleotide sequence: TGCGCCAGCAGCACCTGGCTTAGCGGGGGCCCACGCCCAGATACGCAGTATTTT. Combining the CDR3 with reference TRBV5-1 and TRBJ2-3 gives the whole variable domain KAGVTQTPRYLIKTRGQQVTLSCSPISGHRSVSWYQQTPGQGLQFLFEYFSETQRNKGNFPGRFSGRQFSNSRSEMNVSTLELGDSALYLCASSTWLSGGPRPDTQYFGPGTRLTVL.

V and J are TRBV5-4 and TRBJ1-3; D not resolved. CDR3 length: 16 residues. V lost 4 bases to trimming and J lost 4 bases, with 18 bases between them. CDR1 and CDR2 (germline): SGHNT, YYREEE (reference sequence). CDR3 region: CASSPAGGQSGNTIYF. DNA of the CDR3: TGTGCCAGCAGCCCCGCGGGAGGCCAGAGCGGAAACACCATATATTTT. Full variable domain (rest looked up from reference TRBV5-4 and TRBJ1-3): ETGVTQSPTHLIKTRGQQVTLRCSSQSGHNTVSWYQQALGQGPQFIFQYYREEENGRGNFPPRFSGLQFPNYSSELNVNALELDDSALYLCASSPAGGQSGNTIYFGEGSWLTVV.

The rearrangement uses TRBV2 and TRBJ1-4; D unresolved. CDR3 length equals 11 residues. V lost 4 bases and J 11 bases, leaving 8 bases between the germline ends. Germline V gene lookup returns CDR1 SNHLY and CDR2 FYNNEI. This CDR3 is CASSVREKLFF. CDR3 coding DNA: TGTGCCAGCAGTGTTCGGGAGAAACTGTTTTTT.